The 14 T cell receptor beta chains listed next were all sequenced from one sample in a study of CD8 T cells in ankylosing spondylitis. General study points: Seemingly characteristic of ankylosing spondylitis blood was a TCR beta motif consisting of fewer than 10 highly homologous variants.

Their target antigens are unknown. TCRdb reanalysed the 5' RACE reads using MiXCR and keeps one entry per CDR3 protein. The repertoire includes about 450,000 distinct CDR3 sequences, 26% of them detected once, and about 0.92% sits in the top ten. Sequencing was done on a sample of blood, either unsorted or a sorted T cell fraction (not recorded which). These receptors originate from a male donor with ankylosing spondylitis.

The chain joins TRBV5-1 to TRBJ1-5; TRBD1 matches 8 bases. The trim removed 3 bases at V and 8 bases at J, leaving 7 bases unmatched. The CDR3 has 14 amino acids. Germline V gene lookup returns CDR1 SGHRS and CDR2 YFSETQ. The CDR3, as DNA: TGCGCCAGCAGCTACGGACAGGGCAGCGAGCCCCAGCATTTT. Amino acid sequence: CASSYGQGSEPQHF.

The CDR3 loop reads CSLGPSTQYF. The CDR3 DNA sequence: TGCAGTCTAGGCCCCTCTACGCAGTATTTT. The chain combines TRBV20-1 with TRBJ2-3; no firm D call. Germline lookup yields CDR1 DFQATT and CDR2 SNEGSKA (reference sequence). This CDR3 region has 10 residues. Trimming removed 8 bases from V and 8 bases from J, with 11 bases in between.

The V gene is TRBV11-2, the J gene TRBJ2-1; 14 positions agree with TRBD2. This CDR3 has 18 residues. Germline trimming cut 1 base from V and 6 bases from J; bases unmatched to any gene: 8. Per the germline V gene, CDR1 is SGHAT and CDR2 is FQNNGV. The CDR3 loop is CASSLGLAGGPYSNEQFF. The CDR3 DNA is TGTGCCAGCAGCTTAGGACTAGCGGGAGGGCCTTATAGCAATGAGCAGTTCTTC.

This clonotype was seen many times. An end of the junction does not agree with germline; a read error may underlie this. This chain joins TRBV5-1 and TRBJ2-5; D perhaps matches TRBD1 (5 bases). CDR1 SGHRS and CDR2 YFSETQ come from the germline V gene. This CDR3 comprises 14 residues. The CDR3: CASSLGQGRETQYF. For the CDR3, the DNA is TGTGCCAGCAGCTTAGGGCAGGGCCGAGAGACCCAGTACTTC.

This clonotype was seen only a few times. The J gene is TRBJ2-1, the V gene TRBV7-9; D perhaps matches TRBD2 (6 bases). Germline V gene data show CDR1 as SEHNR and CDR2 as FQNEAQ (reference sequence). The CDR3 spans 14 residues. Trimming removed 7 bases from V and 6 bases from J, with 16 bases in between. The CDR3 loop reads CASIPLAGLNEQFF. CDR3 DNA sequence: TGTGCCAGCATCCCCCTCGCGGGACTCAATGAGCAGTTCTTC.

The chain combines TRBV27 with TRBJ2-5; the D is unclear. V was pared by 4 bases and J by 7 bases, with 10 bases between. The CDR3 is made up of 12 amino acids. Germline assignment: CDR1 MNHEY and CDR2 SMNVEV (reference sequence). The CDR3 DNA is TGTGCCAGCAGTTCTAGGGCTGGGACCCAGTACTTC. Translated: CASSSRAGTQYF.

The V and J genes are TRBV20-1 and TRBJ2-7, with 10 bases fitting TRBD2. Trimming at V came to 0 bases and at J to 3 bases, leaving 5 bases not matched to a gene. CDR3 size: 15 residues. Germline V CDR1 and CDR2: DFQATT, SNEGSKA (reference sequence). CDR3 bases: TGCAGTGCTAGAGATCCGGGACTAGCGATCTACGAGCAGTACTTC. Encoded protein: CSARDPGLAIYEQYF.

J is TRBJ2-1 and V is TRBV4-2; the match to TRBD2 covers 7 bases. CDR1 and CDR2 (germline): LGHNA, YNFKEQ. V gave up 1 base and J gave up 4 bases; unmatched junction bases: 10. The CDR3 has 17 residues. The CDR3 nucleotides are TGTGCCAGCAGCCAAGGATATGAGGGAGGGCCATACAATGAGCAGTTCTTC. Amino acid sequence: CASSQGYEGGPYNEQFF.

This CDR3 reads CASSYRSGYGYTF. As DNA, the CDR3 is TGTGCCAGCAGTTACAGATCCGGTTATGGCTACACCTTC. V is TRBV6-2 or TRBV6-3 and J is TRBJ1-2; no clear D. The CDR3 length is 13 residues. Trimming shortened V by 2 bases and J by 5 bases, and 9 bases separated the two germline ends. The V gene's germline CDR1 is MNHEY and CDR2 SVGEGT.

CDR3 sequence reads: CAISVQNTEAFF. The CDR3 DNA follows: TGTGCCATCAGTGTACAGAACACTGAAGCTTTCTTT. This chain links TRBV10-3 with TRBJ1-1; D ambiguous. The CDR3 runs 12 residues. V lost 4 bases, J lost 1 base, and 4 bases lay in between. Germline V gene lookup returns CDR1 ENHRY and CDR2 SYGVKD.

The chain recombines TRBV28 with TRBJ2-3; D is uncertain. Germline lookup yields CDR1 MDHEN and CDR2 SYDVKM. CDR3 length equals 12 residues. Trimming stripped 7 bases from V and 5 bases from J, with 10 bases between. CDR3 DNA sequence: TGTGCCAGCACCCAGACGGGAGATACGCAGTATTTT. Translated, it gives CASTQTGDTQYF. Full variable domain (missing parts from reference TRBV28 and TRBJ2-3): DVKVTQSSRYLVKRTGEKVFLECVQDMDHENMFWYRQDPGLGLRLIYFSYDVKMKEKGDIPEGYSVSREKKERFSLILESASTNQTSMYLCASTQTGDTQYFGPGTRLTVL.

This clonotype showed up just a few times. The V call is TRBV3-1, the J call TRBJ2-3, with D perhaps TRBD2 (5 bases). V lost 1 base and J lost 6, with 8 bases in between. CDR1 LGHDT and CDR2 YNNKEL come from the germline V gene (reference sequence). There are 13 residues in the CDR3. CDR3 coding DNA: TGTGCCAGCAGCCAAGTACTAGGGGATACGCAGTATTTT. It is translated as CASSQVLGDTQYF.

This clonotype was seen a handful of times. CDR3 sequence reads: CASRLILAGVSYEQYF. The CDR3 DNA follows: TGCGCCAGCAGATTGATCCTAGCGGGGGTATCCTACGAGCAGTACTTC. The V gene is TRBV5-1, the J gene TRBJ2-7, with 10 bases matching TRBD2. In germline, CDR1 is SGHRS, CDR2 YFSETQ. V lost 5 bases, J lost 1 base, and 9 bases stayed unmatched. This CDR3 has 16 residues.

This clonotype has just a few counts. CDR3 loop: CSADRGTGELFF. CDR3 coding DNA: TGCAGCGCGGACAGGGGGACCGGGGAGCTGTTTTTT. J is TRBJ2-2 and V is TRBV29-1; 10 bases line up with TRBD1. V shed 7 bases, J shed 5 bases, and the junction held 1 base outside the gene matches. The CDR3 is made up of 12 amino acids. From germline, CDR1 is SQVTM and CDR2 ANQGSEA.